These 29 T cell receptor beta chains originate from one sample sequenced in a study of blood T cell repertoires in COVID-19. The table came from immunoSEQ multiplex PCR; TCRdb's copy has only in-frame clones and leaves some out. The sample contains some 96,000 clones, more than 75% of which appear only once. Sequencing was done on a sample of peripheral blood. The receptors come from a human donor in a cohort sampled during active COVID-19.

The chain uses TRBV6-5 and TRBJ1-2; D uncertain. Trimming cost V 7 bases and J 7 bases, with 13 bases left between them. The CDR3 is 12 amino acids. Germline CDR1 and CDR2: MNHEY and SVGAGI. CDR3 DNA sequence: TGTGCCAGCACCCCCGCGTCTGGTGGCTACACCTTC. Translation: CASTPASGGYTF.

This sequence joins TRBV7-6 and TRBJ2-7; TRBD1 matches 8 bases. The V segment lost 2 bases and the J segment 3 bases; nucleotides outside the gene matches: 6. There are 15 residues in the CDR3. Germline V gives CDR1 SGHVS, CDR2 FNYEAQ. The CDR3 loop reads CASSLMGTGHYEQYF. DNA for the CDR3: TGTGCCAGCAGCTTAATGGGGACAGGACACTACGAGCAGTACTTC.

The chain links TRBV19 to TRBJ2-3; possibly TRBD2 for D (6 bases). The CDR3 loop spans 17 amino acids. V was trimmed by 0 bases and J by 0 bases, leaving 13 bases between them. The germline V gene encodes CDR1 LNHDA and CDR2 SQIVND (reference sequence). CDR3 in amino acids: CASSIDLLARSTDTQYF. The CDR3 region has the DNA TGTGCCAGTAGTATAGATCTGCTAGCGAGAAGCACAGATACGCAGTATTTT.

The chain links TRBV19 to TRBJ1-5, with a possible D match to TRBD1 (6 bases). The CDR3 spans 15 residues. In germline, CDR1 is LNHDA, CDR2 SQIVND (reference sequence). V lost 5 bases and J lost 3, with 14 bases in between. In DNA form, the CDR3 reads TGTGCCAGTAGTTTCGGTGACAGGCTCAATCAGCCCCAGCATTTT. This gives the protein CASSFGDRLNQPQHF.

This chain uses TRBV12-3 or TRBV12-4 with TRBJ1-2, with D tentatively TRBD1 (5 bases). This CDR3 region has 13 residues. Trimming cost V 0 bases and J 8 bases, with 10 bases left between them. The CDR3 sequence: CASSLAGHLGYTF. CDR3 nucleotides: TGTGCCAGCAGTTTAGCCGGACATCTCGGCTACACCTTC.

The V call is TRBV2, the J call TRBJ1-6; a possible D gene is TRBD1 (5 bases). The germline CDR1 and CDR2 sequences are SNHLY and FYNNEI. This CDR3 has 13 amino acids. V shed 8 bases and J shed 7 bases, with 12 bases lying between them. CDR3 in DNA: TGTGCCAGCTCAAAGGAGGGGAATTCACCCCTCCACTTT. This codes for CASSKEGNSPLHF.

V and J are TRBV18 and TRBJ2-4; 15 bases are a match to TRBD2. J gave up 0 bases and V 0 bases, and 3 bases lay outside the gene matches. The CDR3 consists of 19 residues. From germline, CDR1 is KGHSH and CDR2 LQKENI. In DNA, the CDR3 is TGTGCCAGCTCACCACCGGGACTAGCGGGGGGCCGAGCCAAAAACATTCAGTACTTC. Translating gives CASSPPGLAGGRAKNIQYF.

The chain is built from TRBV20-1 and TRBJ2-3; a possible D gene is TRBD1 (5 bases). The V gene lost 3 bases and the J gene lost 2 bases, with 12 bases spanning the gap. There are 14 residues in the CDR3. Germline values: CDR1 DFQATT, CDR2 SNEGSKA (reference sequence). In nucleotides, the CDR3 is TGCAGTGCTAGTCCCAGGGTAGTCACAGATACGCAGTATTTT. Translating gives CSASPRVVTDTQYF.

This chain links TRBV18 with TRBJ2-7; possibly TRBD1 for D (6 bases). The CDR3 contains 13 residues. The V gene's germline CDR1 is KGHSH and CDR2 LQKENI. Trimming took off 8 bases at V and 2 bases at J, with 13 bases between the two ends. For the CDR3, the DNA is TGTGCCAGCCCACAGGGAGAAACCTACGAGCAGTACTTC. Its translation is CASPQGETYEQYF.

This clone was detected once. V and J are TRBV11-2 and TRBJ2-7; TRBD2 is a possible D gene (6 bases). Germline V gene lookup returns CDR1 SGHAT and CDR2 FQNNGV. The CDR3 loop spans 15 amino acids. Trimming cost V 7 bases and J 3 bases, with 19 bases left between them. CDR3 sequence reads: CASTPVAGPSYEQYF. DNA of the CDR3: TGTGCCAGCACACCTGTGGCGGGACCGAGCTACGAGCAGTACTTC.

The rearrangement links TRBV3-1 (or the pseudogene TRBV3-2) to TRBJ2-7, with D perhaps TRBD2 (5 bases). CDR3 size: 16 residues. Germline V CDR1 and CDR2: LGHDT, YNNKEL (reference sequence). V gave up 4 bases and J gave up 1 base, with 17 bases separating them. CDR3 DNA sequence: TGTGCCAGCAGCCTCTCTCGAGACTATCGATCCTACGAGCAGTACTTC. Its translation is CASSLSRDYRSYEQYF.

This clone was seen a handful of times. The chain links TRBV4-1 to TRBJ2-1; tentative D call: TRBD1 (6 bases). CDR3 length equals 19 residues. Germline-derived CDR1 and CDR2 are MGHRA and YSYEKL. V was clipped by 2 bases and J by 4 bases, with 24 bases between them. CDR3: CASSQPKGSRTDSYNEQFF. The CDR3 DNA sequence: TGCGCCAGCAGCCAACCTAAGGGATCTAGGACAGACTCTTACAATGAGCAGTTCTTC.

The rearrangement uses TRBV19 and TRBJ2-5; the D gene is possibly TRBD2 (5 bases). Per the germline V gene, CDR1 is LNHDA and CDR2 is SQIVND (reference sequence). The CDR3 extends over 14 amino acids. V was clipped by 3 bases and J by 3 bases, with 11 bases between them. The CDR3 protein is CASSIHYGKETQYF. CDR3 DNA: TGTGCCAGTAGTATTCATTACGGGAAAGAGACCCAGTACTTC.

This clone appeared once. CDR3 DNA sequence: TGCGCCAGCAGCCAGATGTGGGGCACAACTGAAGCTTTCTTT. It is translated as CASSQMWGTTEAFF. The gene calls are TRBV4-1 and TRBJ1-1; a weak D match, TRBD1 (5 bases). Trimming removed 3 bases at V and 5 bases at J, with 13 bases between. Germline V gives CDR1 MGHRA, CDR2 YSYEKL. The CDR3 is 14 residues long.

The chain joins TRBV5-1 to TRBJ2-7, with 11 bases lining up with TRBD1. Trimming removed 2 bases from V and 6 bases from J; junction bases left unmatched: 4. This CDR3 has 14 residues. The germline CDR1 and CDR2 sequences are SGHRS and YFSETQ. For the CDR3, the DNA is TGCGCCAGCAGCTTCGGACAGGGGGCTGGCGAGCAGTACTTC. Protein: CASSFGQGAGEQYF.

The CDR3 DNA follows: TGTGCCATCAGTGCTGGGGGGACAGGGAGTTCCTATGGCTACACCTTC. It codes for CAISAGGTGSSYGYTF. This sequence joins TRBV10-3 and TRBJ1-2, with 9 bases that match TRBD1. V gave up 4 bases and J gave up 4 bases; unmatched junction bases: 10. This CDR3 has 16 residues. CDR1 is ENHRY, CDR2 SYGVKD, per germline.

The J gene is TRBJ1-1, the V gene TRBV10-3, with a tentative D call TRBD1 (5 bases). Germline assignment: CDR1 ENHRY and CDR2 SYGVKD. The CDR3 extends over 13 amino acids. The ends were cut back, 0 bases at V and 5 bases at J, with 7 bases in the middle. This CDR3 reads CAISESGVTEAFF. As DNA, the CDR3 is TGTGCCATCAGTGAGTCAGGGGTTACTGAAGCTTTCTTT.

The chain joins TRBV19 to TRBJ2-7, with 8 bases identical to TRBD2. With V trimmed by 3 bases and J by 1 base, 2 bases remained unmatched. The CDR3 length is 14 residues. Germline V CDR1 and CDR2: LNHDA, SQIVND (reference sequence). CDR3: CASSIGGGSYEQYF. For the CDR3, the DNA is TGTGCCAGTAGTATCGGGGGGGGATCCTACGAGCAGTACTTC.

The gene calls are TRBV4-3 and TRBJ1-2; D not resolved. V dropped 1 base and J dropped 5 bases, with 14 bases sitting between them. This CDR3 is built from 15 residues. Germline CDR1 LGHNA, CDR2 YSLEER. This chain's CDR3 is CASSQVGSVSYGYTF. CDR3 in DNA: TGCGCCAGCAGCCAAGTCGGGAGTGTATCTTATGGCTACACCTTC.

This chain links TRBV6-5 with TRBJ1-5; 8 bases align to TRBD1. The CDR3 length is 14 residues. The trim removed 6 bases at V and 7 bases at J, leaving 8 bases unmatched. The V gene's germline CDR1 is MNHEY and CDR2 SVGAGI. The chain's CDR3 is CASSPGQGGQPQHF. The CDR3 nucleotides are TGTGCCAGCAGCCCCGGACAGGGAGGCCAGCCCCAGCATTTT.

The CDR3 here is CASSSTGQGSGNTIYF. CDR3 DNA sequence: TGTGCCAGCAGTTCAACAGGACAGGGCTCTGGAAACACCATATATTTT. The chain combines TRBV28 with TRBJ1-3, with TRBD1 matching over 8 bases. Trimming at V came to 4 bases and at J to 0 bases, leaving 5 bases not matched to a gene. The CDR3 has 16 residues. Germline values: CDR1 MDHEN, CDR2 SYDVKM.

This clone is a singleton in its sample. The gene calls are TRBV6-5 and TRBJ1-4, with D unresolved. This CDR3 has 13 amino acids. Trimming took off 2 bases at V and 7 bases at J, with 8 bases between the two ends. Per germline, CDR1 MNHEY and CDR2 SVGAGI. Here the CDR3 reads CASSYRLTEKLFF. The CDR3 nucleotides are TGTGCCAGCAGTTACAGACTGACTGAAAAACTGTTTTTT.

This clone has a single count. The chain carries TRBV7-2 and TRBJ1-4; maybe TRBD1 (6 bases). V lost 1 base and J lost 6, with 15 bases in between. Germline values: CDR1 SGHTA, CDR2 FQGNSA. CDR3 length: 16 residues. Here the CDR3 reads CASSLGGRGNDEKLFF. In DNA form, the CDR3 reads TGTGCCAGCAGCTTAGGGGGCAGGGGAAATGATGAAAAACTGTTTTTT. Combining the CDR3 with reference TRBV7-2 and TRBJ1-4 gives the whole variable domain GAGVSQSPSNKVTEKGKDVELRCDPISGHTALYWYRQSLGQGLEFLIYFQGNSAPDKSGLPSDRFSAERTGGSVSTLTIQRTQQEDSAVYLCASSLGGRGNDEKLFFGSGTQLSVL.

The J gene is TRBJ2-7, the V gene TRBV6-5; 8 positions match TRBD2. In germline, CDR1 is MNHEY, CDR2 SVGAGI. The CDR3 is made up of 14 amino acids. Trimming cost V 6 bases and J 5 bases; bases outside gene matches: 9. This CDR3 reads CASSRGREDHEQYF. The CDR3 DNA is TGTGCCAGCAGCCGGGGGCGGGAGGACCACGAGCAGTACTTC.

The rearrangement joins TRBV29-1 to TRBJ1-4, with 8 nucleotides matching TRBD1. V trimming: 6 bases; J trimming: 0 bases; junction bases outside the gene matches: 12. The V gene's germline CDR1 is SQVTM and CDR2 ANQGSEA. The CDR3 runs to 17 residues. The CDR3 protein is CSVARTGIGATNEKLFF. CDR3 nucleotides: TGCAGCGTAGCCCGGACAGGGATTGGGGCAACTAATGAAAAACTGTTTTTT.

The V gene is TRBV27, the J gene TRBJ2-7; 11 bases are a match to TRBD2. The CDR3 consists of 17 residues. V lost 4 bases, J lost 6 bases, and 14 bases stayed unmatched. Germline V gene sequence: CDR1 MNHEY, CDR2 SMNVEV (reference sequence). Here the CDR3 reads CASSSAGTSGTRLEQYF. CDR3 bases: TGTGCCAGCAGTTCGGCCGGGACTAGCGGAACCCGGCTCGAGCAGTACTTC.

V and J are TRBV7-2 and TRBJ2-5; possibly TRBD2 for D (6 bases). The CDR3 has 16 amino acids. V was cut by 0 bases and J by 1 base, with 12 bases left in between. Germline CDR1 and CDR2: SGHTA and FQGNSA. The CDR3 DNA sequence: TGTGCCAGCAGCTTAGCTAGCGGAAACACCCAAGAGACCCAGTACTTC. This translates into CASSLASGNTQETQYF.

The chain combines TRBV19 with TRBJ1-5; the match to TRBD1 covers 12 bases. V gave up 5 bases and J gave up 6 bases; unmatched junction bases: 2. The CDR3 extends over 14 amino acids. The germline gives CDR1 LNHDA, CDR2 SQIVND (reference sequence). The CDR3 region is CASSGTGGGQPQHF. In DNA form, the CDR3 reads TGTGCCAGTAGTGGGACAGGGGGCGGTCAGCCCCAGCATTTT.

CDR3 residues: CSVAPGSYEQYF. Written as DNA, the CDR3 is TGCAGCGTGGCGCCCGGGAGCTACGAGCAGTACTTC. This chain uses TRBV29-1 with TRBJ2-7, with TRBD2 as a possible D gene (6 bases). From germline, CDR1 is SQVTM and CDR2 ANQGSEA. The CDR3 consists of 12 residues. V was trimmed by 6 bases and J by 3 bases, leaving 12 bases between them.